This is a list of T cell receptor beta chains from one sample in a study of T cell changes during pregnancy in multiple sclerosis. Generated by immunoSEQ multiplex PCR, the TCRdb table keeps only in-frame clones and is missing some. Of fewer than 35,000 clones detected, around nine tenths appear once; the ten largest clones hold 4.3%. Source: CD8+ T cells from peripheral blood mononuclear cells, taken in the second trimester of pregnancy. These TCRs come from a female donor with multiple sclerosis, enrolled in a pregnancy study. Each CDR3 is given with its conserved first and last residue. D genes are given only for firm matches. Expanded clones get a size class; other rows say once, few or many, or leave the size out.

cdr3_aa	cdr3_nt	clone_size	v_call	d_call	j_call
CASSLGTSGTDTQYF	TGTGCCAGCAGCTTAGGGACTAGCGGCACAGATACGCAGTATTTT	.	TRBV7-9	TRBD2	TRBJ2-3
CASSLGQGVVAGELFF	TGTGCCAGCAGCTTAGGGCAGGGGGTCGTCGCCGGGGAGCTGTTTTTT	.	TRBV7-9	TRBD1	TRBJ2-2
CATSREKARGGEYF	TGTGCCACCAGCAGAGAAAAGGCCCGAGGGGGGGAGTATTTT	.	TRBV15	.	TRBJ2-3
CASRRTGPAEKLFF	TGTGCCAGCAGGCGGACAGGCCCCGCCGAAAAACTGTTTTTT	.	TRBV28	TRBD1	TRBJ1-4
CASGDREYNEQFF	TGTGCCAGTGGGGACAGAGAATACAATGAGCAGTTCTTC	.	TRBV6-1	TRBD1	TRBJ2-1
CAWMDAGNTIYF	TGTGCCTGGATGGACGCGGGGAACACCATATATTTT	.	TRBV30	.	TRBJ1-3
CASSLARFRRTEAFF	TGTGCCAGCAGCTTAGCTCGGTTTCGGAGAACTGAAGCTTTCTTT	.	TRBV7-6	.	TRBJ1-1
CASSPGTGEEAFF	TGTGCCAGCAGCCCCGGGACAGGGGAAGAAGCTTTCTTT	few	TRBV9	TRBD1	TRBJ1-1
CASSFLAPEQFF	TGTGCCAGCAGCTTTTTAGCTCCCGAGCAGTTCTTC	.	TRBV5-6	.	TRBJ2-1
CASSLILADAYEQYF	TGTGCCAGCAGCTTGATACTAGCGGACGCCTACGAGCAGTACTTC	.	TRBV5-4	TRBD2	TRBJ2-7
CASSLWQTNTEAFF	TGTGCCAGCAGTTTGTGGCAGACAAACACTGAAGCTTTCTTT	.	TRBV28	.	TRBJ1-1
CASSPEADTQYF	TGCGCCAGCAGCCCGGAGGCAGATACGCAGTATTTT	.	TRBV5-1	.	TRBJ2-3
CASSYQKPWDRGDSGNTIYF	TGTGCCAGCAGTTACCAAAAACCCTGGGACAGGGGTGACTCTGGAAACACCATATATTTT	.	TRBV6-7	TRBD1	TRBJ1-3
CASSGSLAVFYEQYF	TGTGCCAGCAGTGGCAGTCTAGCGGTTTTCTACGAGCAGTACTTC	.	TRBV2	TRBD2	TRBJ2-7
CASSPGLSVFEQFF	TGTGCCAGCAGCCCGGGACTGAGCGTTTTTGAGCAGTTCTTC	.	TRBV5-6	.	TRBJ2-1
CASSQEGGMYQETQYF	TGCGCCAGCAGCCAAGAGGGCGGGATGTACCAAGAGACCCAGTACTTC	.	TRBV4-3	.	TRBJ2-5
CASSLGGLSTDTQYF	TGTGCCAGCAGCTTAGGCGGCCTAAGCACAGATACGCAGTATTTT	.	TRBV7-3	.	TRBJ2-3
CASSDGLADNEQFF	TGCGCCAGCAGTGACGGGCTAGCGGACAATGAGCAGTTCTTC	.	TRBV10-1	TRBD2	TRBJ2-1
CASSVLGREIGTGELFF	TGCGCCAGCAGTGTCCTTGGGCGGGAGATCGGGACCGGGGAGCTGTTTTTT	.	TRBV10-1	TRBD2	TRBJ2-2
CASSGRLAGGTGELFF	TGCGCCAGCAGCGGTCGACTAGCGGGAGGAACCGGGGAGCTGTTTTTT	.	TRBV4-3	TRBD2	TRBJ2-2
CSVEASGRGRYNEQFF	TGCAGCGTTGAAGCTAGCGGGAGGGGAAGGTACAATGAGCAGTTCTTC	.	TRBV29-1	TRBD2	TRBJ2-1
CASSYSIGQVLYEQYF	TGTGCCAGCAGTTACTCGATCGGACAGGTTCTCTACGAGCAGTACTTC	.	TRBV6-5	TRBD1	TRBJ2-7
CASAWGSSYEQYF	TGTGCCAGCGCATGGGGCAGCTCCTACGAGCAGTACTTC	.	TRBV19	.	TRBJ2-7
CASSQTGTGVYGYTF	TGTGCCAGCAGCCAAACAGGGACAGGGGTTTATGGCTACACCTTC	.	TRBV7-2	TRBD1	TRBJ1-2